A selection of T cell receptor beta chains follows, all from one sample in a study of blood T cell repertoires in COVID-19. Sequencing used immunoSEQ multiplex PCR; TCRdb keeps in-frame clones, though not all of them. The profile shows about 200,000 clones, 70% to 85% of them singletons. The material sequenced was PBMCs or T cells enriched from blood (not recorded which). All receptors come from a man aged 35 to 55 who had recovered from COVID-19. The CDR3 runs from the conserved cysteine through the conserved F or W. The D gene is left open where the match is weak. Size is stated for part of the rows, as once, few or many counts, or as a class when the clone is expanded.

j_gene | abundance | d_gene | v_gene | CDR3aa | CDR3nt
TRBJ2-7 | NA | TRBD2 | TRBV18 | CASSPWTTSGSPEQYF | TGTGCCAGCTCACCATGGACAACGAGCGGGAGTCCCGAGCAGTACTTC
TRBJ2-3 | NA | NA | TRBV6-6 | CASSYSISTDTQYF | TGTGCCAGCAGTTACTCAATTTCAACAGATACGCAGTATTTT
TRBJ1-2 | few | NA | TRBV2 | CASSEDRSVVYGYTF | TGTGCCAGCAGTGAGGACAGATCGGTCGTCTATGGCTACACCTTC
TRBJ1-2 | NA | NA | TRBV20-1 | CSARRASGYTF | TGCAGTGCTAGGAGGGCATCTGGCTACACCTTC
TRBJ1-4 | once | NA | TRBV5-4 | CASSSAAAYEKLFF | TGTGCCAGCAGCTCGGCAGCGGCGTACGAAAAACTGTTTTTT
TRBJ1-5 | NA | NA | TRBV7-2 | CASSSQGSHQPQHF | TGTGCCAGCAGTTCCCAGGGTTCCCATCAGCCCCAGCATTTT
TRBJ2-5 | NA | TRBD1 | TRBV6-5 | CASGPGQQETQYF | TGTGCCAGCGGACCGGGACAGCAAGAGACCCAGTACTTC
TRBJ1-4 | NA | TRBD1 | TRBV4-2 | CASSPRTGEGEKLFF | TGTGCCAGCAGCCCGCGGACAGGGGAGGGTGAAAAACTGTTTTTT
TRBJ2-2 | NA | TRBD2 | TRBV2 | CASTGGSGTGELFF | TGTGCCAGCACGGGGGGGTCGGGCACCGGGGAGCTGTTTTTT
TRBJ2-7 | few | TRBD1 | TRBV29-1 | CSGGGGQGAYEQYF | TGCAGCGGGGGCGGGGGACAGGGGGCTTACGAGCAGTACTTC
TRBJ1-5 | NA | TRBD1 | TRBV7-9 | CASSRGQGAVNQPQHF | TGTGCCAGCAGCCGAGGACAGGGGGCTGTTAATCAGCCCCAGCATTTT
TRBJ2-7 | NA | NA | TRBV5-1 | CASSSGTYSYEQYF | TGCGCCAGCAGTTCCGGGACTTACAGCTACGAGCAGTACTTC
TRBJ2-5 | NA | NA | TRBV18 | CASSRSRQAQETQYF | TGTGCCAGCTCACGGAGCAGACAGGCCCAAGAGACCCAGTACTTC
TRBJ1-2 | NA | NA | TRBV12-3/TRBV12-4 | CASLPRSGGYTF | TGTGCCAGCCTCCCCAGATCAGGTGGCTACACCTTC
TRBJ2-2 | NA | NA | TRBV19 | CASSIVARASGELFF | TGTGCCAGTAGTATAGTTGCCAGGGCTTCCGGGGAGCTGTTTTTT
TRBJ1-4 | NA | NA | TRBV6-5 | CASSYSGHRNEKLFF | TGTGCCAGCAGTTACTCGGGACACCGTAATGAAAAACTGTTTTTT
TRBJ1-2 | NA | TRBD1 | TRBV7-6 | CASSLQGAQYYGYTF | TGTGCCAGCAGCTTACAGGGGGCTCAGTACTATGGCTACACCTTC
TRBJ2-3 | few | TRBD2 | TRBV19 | CASSVERGGYTQYF | TGTGCCAGTAGTGTCGAGCGGGGGGGGTATACGCAGTATTTT
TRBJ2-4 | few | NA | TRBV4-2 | CASSQGAGDGNIQYF | TGTGCCAGCAGCCAAGGGGCCGGGGATGGAAACATTCAGTACTTC
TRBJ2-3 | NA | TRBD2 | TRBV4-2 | CASSQDSSGGAGDTQYF | TGTGCCAGCAGCCAAGATTCTAGCGGGGGGGCCGGGGATACGCAGTATTTT
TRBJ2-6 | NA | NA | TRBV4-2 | CASSQEGPASGANVLTF | TGTGCCAGCAGCCAAGAGGGCCCGGCTTCTGGGGCCAACGTCCTGACTTTC
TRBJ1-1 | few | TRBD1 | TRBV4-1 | CASSQDRTGRRTEAFF | TGCGCCAGCAGCCAAGATAGGACAGGGAGAAGGACTGAAGCTTTCTTT
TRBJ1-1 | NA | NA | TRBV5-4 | CASSFIGAPEAFF | TGTGCCAGCAGCTTTATAGGAGCCCCTGAAGCTTTCTTT
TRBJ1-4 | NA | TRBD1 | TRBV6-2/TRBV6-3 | CASSYTDRTNEKLFF | TGTGCCAGCAGTTACACGGACAGGACTAATGAAAAACTGTTTTTT
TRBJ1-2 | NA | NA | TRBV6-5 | CASSPEAWYGYTF | TGTGCCAGCAGTCCAGAGGCGTGGTATGGCTACACCTTC
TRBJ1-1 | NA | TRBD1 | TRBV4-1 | CASSQRDRGDEAFF | TGCGCCAGCAGCCAAAGAGACAGGGGTGATGAAGCTTTCTTT
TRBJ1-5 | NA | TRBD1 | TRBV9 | CASSQGTGGNQPQHF | TGTGCCAGCAGCCAGGGGACAGGGGGCAATCAGCCCCAGCATTTT
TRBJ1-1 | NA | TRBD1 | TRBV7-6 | CASSRQGASLNTEAFF | TGTGCCAGCAGCCGACAGGGGGCGAGTTTGAACACTGAAGCTTTCTTT
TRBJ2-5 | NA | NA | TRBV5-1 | CASSLYQIFQETQYF | TGCGCCAGCAGCTTGTATCAGATTTTCCAAGAGACCCAGTACTTC
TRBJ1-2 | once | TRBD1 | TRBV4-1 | CASSPTTGNYGYTF | TGCGCCAGCAGCCCAACGACAGGGAACTATGGCTACACCTTC
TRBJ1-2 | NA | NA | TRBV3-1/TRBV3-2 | CASSQHDTKHTF | TGTGCCAGCAGCCAGCATGATACCAAGCACACCTTC
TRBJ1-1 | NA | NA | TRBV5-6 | CASSSTVAKYTEAFF | TGTGCCAGCAGCTCGACAGTGGCAAAGTACACTGAAGCTTTCTTT
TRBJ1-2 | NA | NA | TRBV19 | CASTSGQRDGYTF | TGTGCCAGTACCAGCGGACAGAGAGATGGCTACACCTTC
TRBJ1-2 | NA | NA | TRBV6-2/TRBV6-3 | CASSSRQAYGYTF | TGTGCCAGCAGCTCGAGACAGGCCTATGGCTACACCTTC
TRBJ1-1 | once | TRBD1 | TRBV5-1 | CASSRQGRDTEAFF | TGCGCCAGCAGCCGACAGGGGAGGGACACTGAAGCTTTCTTT
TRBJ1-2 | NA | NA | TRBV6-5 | CASSLTENYGYTF | TGTGCCAGCAGCCTAACAGAGAACTATGGCTACACCTTC
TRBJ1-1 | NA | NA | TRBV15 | CATSRDGATNTEAFF | TGTGCCACCAGCAGGGATGGGGCAACTAACACTGAAGCTTTCTTT
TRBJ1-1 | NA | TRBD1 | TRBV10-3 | CAISEAGQGHENTEAFF | TGTGCCATCAGTGAGGCCGGACAGGGCCACGAAAACACTGAAGCTTTCTTT
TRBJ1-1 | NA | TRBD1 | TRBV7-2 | CASSLRDRYTEAFF | TGTGCCAGCAGCTTAAGGGACAGATACACTGAAGCTTTCTTT